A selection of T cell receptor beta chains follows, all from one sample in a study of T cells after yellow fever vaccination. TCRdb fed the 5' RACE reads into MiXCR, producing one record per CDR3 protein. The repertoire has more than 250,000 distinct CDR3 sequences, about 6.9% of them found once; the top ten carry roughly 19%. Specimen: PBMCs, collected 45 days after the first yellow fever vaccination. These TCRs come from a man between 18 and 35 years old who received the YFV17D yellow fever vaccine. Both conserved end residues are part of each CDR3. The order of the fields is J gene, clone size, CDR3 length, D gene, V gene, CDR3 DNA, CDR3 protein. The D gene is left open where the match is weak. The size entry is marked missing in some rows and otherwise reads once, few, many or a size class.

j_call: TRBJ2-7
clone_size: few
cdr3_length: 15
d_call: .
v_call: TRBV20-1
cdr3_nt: TGCAGTGCTAGAGATAAGCAGGGAGTTTTGCATGAGCAGTACTTC
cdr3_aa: CSARDKQGVLHEQYF

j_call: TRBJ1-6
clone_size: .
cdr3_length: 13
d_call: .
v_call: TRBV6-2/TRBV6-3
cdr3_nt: TGTGCCAGCACCCCAGTGGCCGGTTCACCCCTCCACTTT
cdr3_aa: CASTPVAGSPLHF

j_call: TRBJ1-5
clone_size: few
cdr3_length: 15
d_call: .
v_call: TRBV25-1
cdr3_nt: TGTGCCAGCCAAGCAGCCAGGGGTTGGGGGCAGCCCCAGCATTTT
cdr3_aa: CASQAARGWGQPQHF

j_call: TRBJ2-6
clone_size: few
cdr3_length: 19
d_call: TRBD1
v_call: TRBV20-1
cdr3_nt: TGCAGTGCTAGAGATCGAAGACAGGGGGCGCGATCTGGGGCCAACGTCCTGACTTTC
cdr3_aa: CSARDRRQGARSGANVLTF

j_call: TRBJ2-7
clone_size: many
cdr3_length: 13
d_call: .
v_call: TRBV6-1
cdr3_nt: TGTGCCAGCAGTCAGGGACTCTCATACGAGCAGTACTTC
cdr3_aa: CASSQGLSYEQYF

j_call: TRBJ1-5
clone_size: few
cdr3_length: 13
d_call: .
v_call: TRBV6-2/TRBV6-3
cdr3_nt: TGTGCCAGCAGTTTGGGGGCTGGCCAGCCCCAGCATTTT
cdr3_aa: CASSLGAGQPQHF

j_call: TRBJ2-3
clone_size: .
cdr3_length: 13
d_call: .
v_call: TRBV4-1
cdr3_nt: TGCGCCAGCAGCCAGATCAGGGTGAATACGCAGTATTTT
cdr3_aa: CASSQIRVNTQYF

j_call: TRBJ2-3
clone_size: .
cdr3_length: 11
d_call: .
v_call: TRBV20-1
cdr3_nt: TGCAGTGCTAGTGTCCCAGATACGCAGTATTTT
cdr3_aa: CSASVPDTQYF

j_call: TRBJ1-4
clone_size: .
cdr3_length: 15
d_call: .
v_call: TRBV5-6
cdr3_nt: TGTGCCAGCAGCTGGGGGCAGGATATGAACGGAAAACTGTTTTTT
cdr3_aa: CASSWGQDMNGKLFF

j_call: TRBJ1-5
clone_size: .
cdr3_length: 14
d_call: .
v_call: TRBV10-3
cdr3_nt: TGTGCCATCAGTGGGGGTAATAGCAATCAGCCCCAGCATTTT
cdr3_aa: CAISGGNSNQPQHF

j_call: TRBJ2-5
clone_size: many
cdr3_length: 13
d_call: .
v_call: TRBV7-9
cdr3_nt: TGTGCCAGCAGCCTGGGGGCTCAAGAGACCCAGTACTTC
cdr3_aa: CASSLGAQETQYF

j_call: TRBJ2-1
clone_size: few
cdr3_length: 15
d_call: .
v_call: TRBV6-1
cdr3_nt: TGTGCCAGCAGTGACGAGGGGCCGTCCTACAATGAGCAGTTCTTC
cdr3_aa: CASSDEGPSYNEQFF

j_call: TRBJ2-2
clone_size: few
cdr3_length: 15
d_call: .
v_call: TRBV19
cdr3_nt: TGTGCCAGTACCTTGGTAGGGACGAACACCGGGGAGCTGTTTTTT
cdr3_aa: CASTLVGTNTGELFF

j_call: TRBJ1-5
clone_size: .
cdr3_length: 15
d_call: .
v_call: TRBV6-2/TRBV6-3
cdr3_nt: TGTGCCAGCAGTTACGGTCTTCTCAGGAATCAGCCCCAGCATTTT
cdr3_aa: CASSYGLLRNQPQHF

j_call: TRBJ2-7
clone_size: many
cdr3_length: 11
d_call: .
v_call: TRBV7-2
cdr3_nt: TGTGCCAGCAGCCCGGGGGTTGAGCAGTACTTC
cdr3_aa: CASSPGVEQYF

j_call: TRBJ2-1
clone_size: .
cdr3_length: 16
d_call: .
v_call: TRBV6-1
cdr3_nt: TGTGCCAGCAGTCGCATCCCTAGCGTCGGGGACAATGAGCAGTTCTTC
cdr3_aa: CASSRIPSVGDNEQFF

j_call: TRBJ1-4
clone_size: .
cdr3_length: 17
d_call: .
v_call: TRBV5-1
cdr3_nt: TGCGCCAGCAGCTCGGGCCGTATACCGTCAACTAATGAAAAACTGTTTTTT
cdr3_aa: CASSSGRIPSTNEKLFF

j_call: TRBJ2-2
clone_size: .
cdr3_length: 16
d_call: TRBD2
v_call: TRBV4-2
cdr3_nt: TGTGCCAGCAGCCAGGTAGCGGGGGGGCCGACCGGGGAGCTGTTTTTT
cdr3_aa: CASSQVAGGPTGELFF

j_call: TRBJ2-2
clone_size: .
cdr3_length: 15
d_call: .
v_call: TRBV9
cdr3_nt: TGTGCCAGCAAGGAAGATCCGGGGCGAGCCGGGGAGCTGTTTTTT
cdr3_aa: CASKEDPGRAGELFF

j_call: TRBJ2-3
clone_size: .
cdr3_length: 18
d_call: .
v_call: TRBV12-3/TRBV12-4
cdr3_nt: TGTGCCAGCAGTTTGGGTAGTACAGCCGATATCCTCACAGATACGCAGTATTTT
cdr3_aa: CASSLGSTADILTDTQYF